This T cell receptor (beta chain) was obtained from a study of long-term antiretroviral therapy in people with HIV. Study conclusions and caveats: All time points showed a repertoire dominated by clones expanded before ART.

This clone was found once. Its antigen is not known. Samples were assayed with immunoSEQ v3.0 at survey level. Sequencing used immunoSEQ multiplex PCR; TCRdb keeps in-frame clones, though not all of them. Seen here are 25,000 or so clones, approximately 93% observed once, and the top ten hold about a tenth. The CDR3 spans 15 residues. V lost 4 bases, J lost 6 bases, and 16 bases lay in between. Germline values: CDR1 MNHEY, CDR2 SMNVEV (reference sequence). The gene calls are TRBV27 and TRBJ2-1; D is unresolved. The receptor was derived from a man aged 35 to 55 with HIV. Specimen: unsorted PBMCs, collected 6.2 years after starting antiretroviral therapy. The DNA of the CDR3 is TGTGCCAGCAGTTCCCCCCTCGTCTCGGGCAATGAGCAGTTCTTC. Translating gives CASSSPLVSGNEQFF.